This record concerns one T cell receptor (beta chain) sequence. Its specificity is not known. The sample comes from a study of CXCR3-negative and CXCR3-positive naive CD8 T cells. General study results and limits: TRB CDR3 hydrophobicity was greater in CXCR3-positive naive cells than in CXCR3-negative naive cells.

UMI-labeled 5' RACE yielded the TRB cDNA libraries. TCRdb re-analyzed the 5' RACE reads; it lists each CDR3 protein once, without DNA. The sample has around 63,000 distinct CDR3 sequences. This clonotype originated in a human donor in good health. Some clones in this sample may be carry-over from other donors' samples. Material: naive CXCR3+ CD8+ T cells from blood. Subset described: CD45RO-CCR7+CD27+CD95- naive CD8+ T cells expressing CXCR3 (TNR3+).

The CDR3 sequence: CSCGQWGDTQYF. The V gene is TRBV29-1, the J gene TRBJ2-3; the TRBD1 assignment by TCRdb is unverifiable without DNA. The CDR3 sequence is 12 residues long. Germline loops: CDR1 SQVTM, CDR2 ANQGSEA.